This TCR beta chain is from a study of regulatory T cells in long-lasting Graves disease. Arm-PCR of CDR3 regions and iRepertoire HTBI primers were the basis on which TCR beta libraries were built. Using its own MiXCR run on the multiplex PCR reads, TCRdb lists one record per CDR3 protein. The sample holds 600,000 to 650,000 distinct CDR3 sequences, approximately 15% seen once. This clonotype appeared many times. Its antigen is unidentified. General observations from the study: Sharing of public clonotypes was greater in persistent patients (2,741) than in new patients (around 890).

The time point was: newly diagnosed GD, antithyroid drugs for less than 3 months. Extracted RNA from PBMCs served as the source of the TCR library. The same data also contributed to another study, on T cells in Graves' hyperthyroidism and ophthalmopathy. From that paper: Researchers defined stable Graves' hyperthyroidism as no ophthalmopathy progression within 18 months.

Sequenced here: peripheral blood mononuclear cells (PBMCs), sampled at new diagnosis, from a patient treated with antithyroid drugs. This receptor was identified in a woman in her 30s with Graves disease.

DNA for the CDR3: TGCAGTGCTACCACAGGGCTTCTAGATGAAAAACTGTTTTTT. This encodes CSATTGLLDEKLFF. The chain couples TRBV20-1 to TRBJ1-4, with TRBD1 as a possible D gene (6 bases). V was clipped by 4 bases and J by 6 bases, with 15 bases between them. The CDR3 extends over 14 amino acids. The germline gives CDR1 DFQATT, CDR2 SNEGSKA (reference sequence).